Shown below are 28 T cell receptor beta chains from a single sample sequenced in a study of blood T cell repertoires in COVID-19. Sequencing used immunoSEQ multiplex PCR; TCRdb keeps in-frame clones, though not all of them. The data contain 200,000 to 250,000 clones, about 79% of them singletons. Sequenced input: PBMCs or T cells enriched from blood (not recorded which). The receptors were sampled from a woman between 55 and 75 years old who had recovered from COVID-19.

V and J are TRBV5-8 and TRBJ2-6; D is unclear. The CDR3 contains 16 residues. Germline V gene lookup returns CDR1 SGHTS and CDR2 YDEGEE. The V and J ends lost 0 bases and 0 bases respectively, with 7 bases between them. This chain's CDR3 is CASSLAVSSGANVLTF. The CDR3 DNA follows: TGTGCCAGCAGCTTGGCCGTTAGCTCTGGGGCCAACGTCCTGACTTTC. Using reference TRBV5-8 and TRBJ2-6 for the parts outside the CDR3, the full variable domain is EAGVTQSPTHLIKTRGQQATLRCSPISGHTSVYWYQQALGLGLQFLLWYDEGEERNRGNFPPRFSGRQFPNYSSELNVNALELEDSALYLCASSLAVSSGANVLTFGAGSRLTVL.

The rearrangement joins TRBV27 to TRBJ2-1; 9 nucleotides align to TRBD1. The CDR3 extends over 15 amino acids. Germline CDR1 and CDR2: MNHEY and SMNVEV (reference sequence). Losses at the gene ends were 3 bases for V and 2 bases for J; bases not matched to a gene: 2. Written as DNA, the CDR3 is TGTGCCAGCAGTTTGCGGGACAGGGCCTACAATGAGCAGTTCTTC. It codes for CASSLRDRAYNEQFF.

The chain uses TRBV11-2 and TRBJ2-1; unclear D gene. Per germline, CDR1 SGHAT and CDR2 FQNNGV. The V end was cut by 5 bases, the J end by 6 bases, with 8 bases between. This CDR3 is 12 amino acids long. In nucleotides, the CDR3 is TGTGCCAGCAGCCCTCCCCCCAATGAGCAGTTCTTC. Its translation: CASSPPPNEQFF.

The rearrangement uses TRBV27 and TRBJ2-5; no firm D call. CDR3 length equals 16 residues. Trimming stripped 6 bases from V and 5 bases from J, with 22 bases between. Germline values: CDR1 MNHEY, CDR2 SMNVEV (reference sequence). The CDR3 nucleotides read TGTGCCAGCAGCCCTAGGCCACCAAACCGACTGGAGACCCAGTACTTC. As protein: CASSPRPPNRLETQYF.

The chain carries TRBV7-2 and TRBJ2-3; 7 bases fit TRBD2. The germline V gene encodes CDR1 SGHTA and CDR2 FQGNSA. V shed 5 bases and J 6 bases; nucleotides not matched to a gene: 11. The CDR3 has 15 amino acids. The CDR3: CASSRVAGKVDTQYF. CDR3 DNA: TGTGCCAGCAGCCGCGTAGCGGGTAAGGTGGATACGCAGTATTTT. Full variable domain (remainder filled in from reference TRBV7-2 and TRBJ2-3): GAGVSQSPSNKVTEKGKDVELRCDPISGHTALYWYRQSLGQGLEFLIYFQGNSAPDKSGLPSDRFSAERTGGSVSTLTIQRTQQEDSAVYLCASSRVAGKVDTQYFGPGTRLTVL.

In DNA form, the CDR3 reads TGTGCCAGTAGTACCAGTAGCAATCAGCCCCAGCATTTT. This gives the protein CASSTSSNQPQHF. This chain connects TRBV19 to TRBJ1-5; D remains ambiguous. The CDR3 loop spans 13 amino acids. V shed 4 bases and J shed 0 bases, with 4 bases lying between them. Germline V gene data show CDR1 as LNHDA and CDR2 as SQIVND (reference sequence).

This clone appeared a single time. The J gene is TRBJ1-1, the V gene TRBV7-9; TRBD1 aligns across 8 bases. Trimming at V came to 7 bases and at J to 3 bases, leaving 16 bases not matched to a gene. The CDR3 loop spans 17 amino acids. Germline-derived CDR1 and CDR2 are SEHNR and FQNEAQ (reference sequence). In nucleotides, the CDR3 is TGTGCCAGCACCAAGGGGTTTGGACAGGGTCGGGACACTGAAGCTTTCTTT. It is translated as CASTKGFGQGRDTEAFF. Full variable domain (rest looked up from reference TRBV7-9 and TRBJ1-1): DTGVSQNPRHKITKRGQNVTFRCDPISEHNRLYWYRQTLGQGPEFLTYFQNEAQLEKSRLLSDRFSAERPKGSFSTLEIQRTEQGDSAMYLCASTKGFGQGRDTEAFFGQGTRLTVV.

Here the CDR3 DNA reads TGCGCCAGCAGCTTGGAGGCTAGCGGGGGGGATGAGCAGTTCTTC. It encodes CASSLEASGGDEQFF. The rearrangement links TRBV5-1 to TRBJ2-1; 12 bases align to TRBD2. Trimming removed 0 bases from V and 8 bases from J; junction bases left unmatched: 3. The germline gives CDR1 SGHRS, CDR2 YFSETQ. The CDR3 runs to 15 residues.

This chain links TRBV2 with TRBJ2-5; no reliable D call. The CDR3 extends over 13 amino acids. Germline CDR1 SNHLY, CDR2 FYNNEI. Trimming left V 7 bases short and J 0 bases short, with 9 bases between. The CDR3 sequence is CASTEQYQETQYF. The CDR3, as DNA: TGTGCCAGCACAGAACAGTACCAAGAGACCCAGTACTTC. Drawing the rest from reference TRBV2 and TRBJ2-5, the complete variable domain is EPEVTQTPSHQVTQMGQEVILRCVPISNHLYFYWYRQILGQKVEFLVSFYNNEISEKSEIFDDQFSVERPDGSNFTLKIRSTKLEDSAMYFCASTEQYQETQYFGPGTRLLVL.

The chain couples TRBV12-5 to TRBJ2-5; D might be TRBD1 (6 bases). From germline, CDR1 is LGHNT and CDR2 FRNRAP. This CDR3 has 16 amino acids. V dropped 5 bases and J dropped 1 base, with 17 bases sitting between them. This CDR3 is CASGHPRTEIQETQYF. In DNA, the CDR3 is TGTGCTAGTGGTCACCCCCGGACAGAGATCCAAGAGACCCAGTACTTC. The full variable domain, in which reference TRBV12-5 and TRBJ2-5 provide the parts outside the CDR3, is DARVTQTPRHKVTEMGQEVTMRCQPILGHNTVFWYRQTMMQGLELLAYFRNRAPLDDSGMPKDRFSAEMPDATLATLKIQPSEPRDSAVYFCASGHPRTEIQETQYFGPGTRLLVL.

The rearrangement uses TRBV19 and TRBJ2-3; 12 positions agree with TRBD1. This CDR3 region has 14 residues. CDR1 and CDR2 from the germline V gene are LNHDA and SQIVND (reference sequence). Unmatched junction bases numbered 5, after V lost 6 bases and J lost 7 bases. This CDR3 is CASRTGQGANTQYF. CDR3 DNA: TGTGCCAGTAGGACGGGACAGGGGGCGAATACGCAGTATTTT.

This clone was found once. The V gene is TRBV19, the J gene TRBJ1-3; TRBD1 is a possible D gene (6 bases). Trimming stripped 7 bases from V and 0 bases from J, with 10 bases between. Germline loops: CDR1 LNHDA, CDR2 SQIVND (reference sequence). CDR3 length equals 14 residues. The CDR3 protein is CASTPDSSGNTIYF. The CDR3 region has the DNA TGTGCCAGTACTCCGGACAGCTCTGGAAACACCATATATTTT.

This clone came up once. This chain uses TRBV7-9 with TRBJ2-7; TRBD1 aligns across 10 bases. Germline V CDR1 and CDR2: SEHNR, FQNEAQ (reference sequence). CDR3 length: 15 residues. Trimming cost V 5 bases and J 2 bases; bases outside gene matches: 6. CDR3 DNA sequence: TGTGCCAGCAGCCCCCCCGGGACAGGGGCCTACGAGCAGTACTTC. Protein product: CASSPPGTGAYEQYF.

CDR3 protein: CASSTQANTEAFF. CDR3 coding DNA: TGTGCCAGCAGCACACAGGCGAACACTGAAGCTTTCTTT. V usage is TRBV11-2 and J usage is TRBJ1-1; D is possibly TRBD1 (5 bases). The germline CDR1 and CDR2 sequences are SGHAT and FQNNGV. This CDR3 contains 13 residues. V shed 5 bases and J shed 1 base, with 8 bases lying between them.

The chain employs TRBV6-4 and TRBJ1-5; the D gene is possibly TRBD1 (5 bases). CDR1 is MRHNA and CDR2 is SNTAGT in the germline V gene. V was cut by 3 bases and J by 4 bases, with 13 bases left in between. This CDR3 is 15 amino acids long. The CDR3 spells CASSEYGGVNQPQHF. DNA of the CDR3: TGTGCCAGCAGTGAATACGGGGGGGTAAATCAGCCCCAGCATTTT.

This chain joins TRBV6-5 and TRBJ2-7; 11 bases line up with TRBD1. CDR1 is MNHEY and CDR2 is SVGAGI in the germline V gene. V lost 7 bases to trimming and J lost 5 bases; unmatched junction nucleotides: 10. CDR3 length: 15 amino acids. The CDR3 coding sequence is TGTGCCAGCACCAAAGGGGGACAGGGGGTACACGAGCAGTACTTC. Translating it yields CASTKGGQGVHEQYF.

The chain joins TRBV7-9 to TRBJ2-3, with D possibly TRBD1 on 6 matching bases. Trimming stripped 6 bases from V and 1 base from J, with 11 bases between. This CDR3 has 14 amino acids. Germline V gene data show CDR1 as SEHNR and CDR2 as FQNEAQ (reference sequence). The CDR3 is CASRQRQGTDTQYF. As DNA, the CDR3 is TGTGCCAGCAGACAACGACAGGGCACAGATACGCAGTATTTT.

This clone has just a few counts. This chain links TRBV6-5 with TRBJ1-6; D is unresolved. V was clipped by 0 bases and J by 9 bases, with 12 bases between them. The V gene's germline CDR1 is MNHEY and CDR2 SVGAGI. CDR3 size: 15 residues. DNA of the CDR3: TGTGCCAGCAGTTACTCCGGGAGGAGGAGTTCACCCCTCCACTTT. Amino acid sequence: CASSYSGRRSSPLHF.

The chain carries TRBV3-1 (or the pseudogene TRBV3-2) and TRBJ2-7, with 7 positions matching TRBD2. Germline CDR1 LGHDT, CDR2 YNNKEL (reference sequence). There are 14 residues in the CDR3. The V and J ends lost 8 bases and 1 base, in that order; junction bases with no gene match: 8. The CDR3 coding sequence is TGTGCCAGCTCTCCGGGGGGTATTTCCTACGAGCAGTACTTC. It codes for CASSPGGISYEQYF.

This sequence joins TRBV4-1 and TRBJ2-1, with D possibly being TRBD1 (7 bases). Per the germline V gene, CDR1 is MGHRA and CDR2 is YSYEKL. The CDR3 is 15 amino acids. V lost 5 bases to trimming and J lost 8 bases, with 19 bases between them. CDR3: CASSVQEGAVYEQFF. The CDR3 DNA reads TGCGCCAGCAGCGTCCAGGAGGGGGCTGTGTATGAGCAGTTCTTC.

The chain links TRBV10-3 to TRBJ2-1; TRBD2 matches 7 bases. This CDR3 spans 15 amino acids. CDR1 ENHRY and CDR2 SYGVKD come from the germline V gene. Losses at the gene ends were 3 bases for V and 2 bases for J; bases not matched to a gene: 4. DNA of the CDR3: TGTGCCATCAGTGAAGGGCGGGGGACCTACAATGAGCAGTTCTTC. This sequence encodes CAISEGRGTYNEQFF.

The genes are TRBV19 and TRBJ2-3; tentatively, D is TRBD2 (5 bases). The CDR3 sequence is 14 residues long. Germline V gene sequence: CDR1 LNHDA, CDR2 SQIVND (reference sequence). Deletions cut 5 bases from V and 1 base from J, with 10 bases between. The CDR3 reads CASSVASRTDTQYF. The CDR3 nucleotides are TGTGCCAGTAGTGTCGCTAGCCGCACAGATACGCAGTATTTT. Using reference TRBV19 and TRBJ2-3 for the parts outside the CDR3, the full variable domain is DGGITQSPKYLFRKEGQNVTLSCEQNLNHDAMYWYRQDPGQGLRLIYYSQIVNDFQKGDIAEGYSVSREKKESFPLTVTSAQKNPTAFYLCASSVASRTDTQYFGPGTRLTVL.

Written as DNA, the CDR3 is TGTGCCAGCAGCACCTCGGGACTAGCGGGCCGGGCCGAGCAGTACTTC. Amino acid sequence: CASSTSGLAGRAEQYF. The V gene is TRBV3-1 (or the pseudogene TRBV3-2), the J gene TRBJ2-7; 12 nucleotides line up with TRBD2. Germline loops: CDR1 LGHDT, CDR2 YNNKEL (reference sequence). The CDR3 runs 16 residues. J gave up 6 bases and V 5 bases, and 11 bases lay outside the gene matches.

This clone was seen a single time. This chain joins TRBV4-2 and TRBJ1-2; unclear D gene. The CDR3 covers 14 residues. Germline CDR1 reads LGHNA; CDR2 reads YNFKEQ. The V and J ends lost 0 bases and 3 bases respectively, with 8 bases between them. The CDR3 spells CASSQEESDYGYTF. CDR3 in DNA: TGTGCCAGCAGCCAAGAAGAGTCGGACTATGGCTACACCTTC.

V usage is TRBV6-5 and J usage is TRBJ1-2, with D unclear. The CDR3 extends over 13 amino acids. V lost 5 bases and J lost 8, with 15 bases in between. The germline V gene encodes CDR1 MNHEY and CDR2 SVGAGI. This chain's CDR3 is CASSILTYGGYTF. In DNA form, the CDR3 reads TGTGCCAGCAGTATCTTAACCTACGGGGGCTACACCTTC.

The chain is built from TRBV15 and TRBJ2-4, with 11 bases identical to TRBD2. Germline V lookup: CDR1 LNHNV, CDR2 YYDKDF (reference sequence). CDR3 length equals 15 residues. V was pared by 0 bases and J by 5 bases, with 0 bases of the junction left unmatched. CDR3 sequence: CATSRELAGENIQYF. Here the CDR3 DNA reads TGTGCCACCAGCAGAGAACTAGCGGGAGAAAACATTCAGTACTTC.

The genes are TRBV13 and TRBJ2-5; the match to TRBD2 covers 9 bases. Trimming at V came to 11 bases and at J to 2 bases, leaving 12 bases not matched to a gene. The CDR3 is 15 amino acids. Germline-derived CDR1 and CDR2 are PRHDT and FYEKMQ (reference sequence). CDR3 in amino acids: CAGRNSGGPQETQYF. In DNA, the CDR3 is TGTGCCGGCCGAAATAGCGGGGGTCCTCAAGAGACCCAGTACTTC.

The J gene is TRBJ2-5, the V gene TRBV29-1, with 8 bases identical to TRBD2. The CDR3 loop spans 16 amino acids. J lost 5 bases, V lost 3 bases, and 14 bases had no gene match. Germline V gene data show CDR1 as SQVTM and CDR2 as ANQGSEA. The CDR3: CSVDFPAPSGGETQYF. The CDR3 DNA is TGCAGCGTTGATTTTCCGGCCCCTTCGGGGGGGGAGACCCAGTACTTC.